This T cell receptor beta chain came from a study of vaccination effects on CD4 cells after COVID-19. Study at large: The cohort was immunized with two doses of either the BNT162b2 or mRNA-1273 vaccine. Study conclusions and caveats: Convalescent patients in the study were few, and early post-infection timepoints were absent.

Turning to this clone: Its antigen is undetermined.

Libraries were prepared by immunoSEQ multiplex PCR; TCRdb keeps only in-frame clonotypes and omits some of them. The sample includes roughly 41,000 clones, around 77% of them seen just once. Antigen-specific CD4+ T cells were expanded with viral peptide pools in the ViraFEST assay before sequencing. Subsequent to 10 days of culture, CD4+ T cells were isolated. Previously uninfected by SARS-CoV-2, the vaccine recipients also showed negative nucleocapsid antibodies. With approximately 9.8 ug/ml peptides and around 10 IU/ml IL-2, a few million PBMC per well were cultured. Germline loops: CDR1 SQVTM, CDR2 ANQGSEA. The trim removed 5 bases at V and 3 bases at J, leaving 8 bases unmatched. This CDR3 is built from 15 residues.

Sequences were derived from CD4+ T cells from PBMCs cultured with HCoV-NL63 spike peptides, sampled before COVID-19 vaccination. The source of this sequence is a human donor who received a COVID-19 vaccine. The chain recombines TRBV29-1 with TRBJ2-1; 9 bases map to TRBD1. CDR3 sequence reads: CSVIPVTGGYNEQFF. Written as DNA, the CDR3 is TGCAGCGTTATACCCGTGACAGGGGGCTACAATGAGCAGTTCTTC.